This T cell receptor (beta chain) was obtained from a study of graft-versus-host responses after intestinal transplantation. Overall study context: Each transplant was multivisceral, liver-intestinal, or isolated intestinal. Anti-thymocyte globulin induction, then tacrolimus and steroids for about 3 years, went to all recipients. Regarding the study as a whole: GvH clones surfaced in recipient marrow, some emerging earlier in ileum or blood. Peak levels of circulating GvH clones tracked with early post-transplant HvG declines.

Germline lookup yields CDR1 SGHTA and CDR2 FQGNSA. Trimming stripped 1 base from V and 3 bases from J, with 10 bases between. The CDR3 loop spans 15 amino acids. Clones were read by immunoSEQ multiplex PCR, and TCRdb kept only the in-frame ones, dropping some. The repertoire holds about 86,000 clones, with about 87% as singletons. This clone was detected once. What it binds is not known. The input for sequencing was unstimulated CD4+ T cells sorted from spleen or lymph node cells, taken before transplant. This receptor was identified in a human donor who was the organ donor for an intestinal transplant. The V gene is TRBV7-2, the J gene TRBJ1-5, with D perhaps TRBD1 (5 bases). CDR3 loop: CASSLGSGNNQPQHF. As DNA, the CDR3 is TGTGCCAGCAGCTTAGGTTCAGGGAACAATCAGCCCCAGCATTTT.